This is a list of T cell receptor beta chains from one sample in a study of T cells in Graves' hyperthyroidism and ophthalmopathy. Using its own MiXCR run on the multiplex PCR reads, TCRdb lists one record per CDR3 protein. This table has a few hundred thousand distinct CDR3 sequences, approximately 18% appearing once. The sequenced sample consisted of blood. All receptors come from a man younger than 35 with Graves' ophthalmopathy. The CDR3 runs from the conserved cysteine through the conserved F or W. Each record gives: D gene, J gene, clone size, V gene, CDR3 protein, CDR3 DNA. D genes are given only for firm matches. Rows may omit the clone size; those that give it use once, few, many or a size class.

D gene: TRBD2
J gene: TRBJ2-1
clone size: NA
V gene: TRBV5-1
CDR3 protein: CASSFGRGGEQFF
CDR3 DNA: TGCGCCAGCAGCTTCGGACGGGGGGGGGAGCAGTTCTTC

D gene: NA
J gene: TRBJ2-5
clone size: once
V gene: TRBV18
CDR3 protein: CASSPFYQETQYF
CDR3 DNA: TGTGCCAGCTCACCATTCTACCAAGAGACCCAGTACTTC

D gene: NA
J gene: TRBJ1-2
clone size: many
V gene: TRBV24-1
CDR3 protein: CATSDGQGPRTYGYTF
CDR3 DNA: TGTGCCACCAGTGATGGGCAGGGTCCTAGGACCTATGGCTACACCTTC

D gene: NA
J gene: TRBJ1-1
clone size: few
V gene: TRBV5-1
CDR3 protein: CASSLGDGVRTEAFF
CDR3 DNA: TGCGCCAGCAGCTTGGGAGATGGGGTGCGCACTGAAGCTTTCTTT

D gene: NA
J gene: TRBJ2-7
clone size: many
V gene: TRBV6-1
CDR3 protein: CASRMTALPYEQYF
CDR3 DNA: TGTGCCAGCAGAATGACCGCGCTCCCCTACGAGCAGTACTTC

D gene: NA
J gene: TRBJ1-6
clone size: NA
V gene: TRBV2
CDR3 protein: CASSFTNSPLHF
CDR3 DNA: TGTGCCAGCAGTTTTACGAATTCACCCCTCCACTTT

D gene: TRBD1
J gene: TRBJ2-1
clone size: NA
V gene: TRBV2
CDR3 protein: CASSAHRDRGEREQFF
CDR3 DNA: TGTGCCAGCAGCGCCCACCGGGACAGGGGGGAACGTGAGCAGTTCTTC

D gene: TRBD1
J gene: TRBJ2-7
clone size: many
V gene: TRBV2
CDR3 protein: CATVGVLTGARVKSYEQYF
CDR3 DNA: TGTGCCACGGTAGGGGTACTGACAGGGGCTCGGGTCAAATCCTACGAGCAGTACTTC

D gene: NA
J gene: TRBJ2-1
clone size: NA
V gene: TRBV14
CDR3 protein: CASSQDRLPRFF
CDR3 DNA: TGTGCCAGCAGCCAAGACCGACTCCCCCGGTTCTTC

D gene: NA
J gene: TRBJ2-1
clone size: many
V gene: TRBV10-3
CDR3 protein: CAISQPNDLSEQFF
CDR3 DNA: TGTGCCATCAGCCAGCCTAACGACCTGTCGGAGCAGTTCTTC

D gene: NA
J gene: TRBJ2-5
clone size: NA
V gene: TRBV19
CDR3 protein: CASKGHAGQETQYF
CDR3 DNA: TGTGCCAGTAAAGGACACGCGGGACAAGAGACCCAGTACTTC

D gene: NA
J gene: TRBJ2-4
clone size: many
V gene: TRBV2
CDR3 protein: CASELLDGSLAKNIQYF
CDR3 DNA: TGTGCCAGCGAACTATTGGACGGATCGCTAGCCAAAAACATTCAGTACTTC

D gene: TRBD1
J gene: TRBJ1-1
clone size: NA
V gene: TRBV7-3
CDR3 protein: CASSPPLVRGQAFF
CDR3 DNA: TGCGCCAGCAGCCCCCCCCTGGTAAGGGGGCAAGCTTTCTTT

D gene: NA
J gene: TRBJ1-3
clone size: NA
V gene: TRBV19
CDR3 protein: CASSEDGYSGNTIYF
CDR3 DNA: TGTGCCAGTAGTGAGGACGGATACTCTGGAAACACCATATATTTT

D gene: TRBD1
J gene: TRBJ2-3
clone size: few
V gene: TRBV9
CDR3 protein: CASGRDRDTDTQYF
CDR3 DNA: TGTGCCAGCGGCCGGGACAGAGACACAGATACGCAGTATTTT

D gene: NA
J gene: TRBJ1-1
clone size: few
V gene: TRBV4-1
CDR3 protein: CASSHPDSTTNTEAFF
CDR3 DNA: TGCGCCAGCAGCCACCCGGACAGCACAACGAACACTGAAGCTTTCTTT

D gene: NA
J gene: TRBJ2-1
clone size: few
V gene: TRBV9
CDR3 protein: CASSPRLGRNEQFF
CDR3 DNA: TGTGCCAGCAGCCCCCGTCTGGGACGGAATGAGCAGTTCTTC

D gene: TRBD2
J gene: TRBJ2-5
clone size: many
V gene: TRBV7-9
CDR3 protein: CASSLSGSRGGGETQYF
CDR3 DNA: TGTGCCAGCAGCCTCTCCGGGTCTCGCGGGGGGGGAGAGACCCAGTACTTC

D gene: TRBD2
J gene: TRBJ2-1
clone size: many
V gene: TRBV28
CDR3 protein: CASRSSGGAYNEQFF
CDR3 DNA: TGTGCCAGCAGGTCTAGCGGGGGGGCCTACAATGAGCAGTTCTTC

D gene: NA
J gene: TRBJ2-7
clone size: few
V gene: TRBV19
CDR3 protein: CASSIYQDRSYEQYF
CDR3 DNA: TGTGCCAGTAGTATCTATCAGGACAGATCCTACGAGCAGTACTTC

D gene: NA
J gene: TRBJ1-6
clone size: many
V gene: TRBV12-3/TRBV12-4
CDR3 protein: CASSLRRVSYNSPLHF
CDR3 DNA: TGTGCCAGCAGTTTGCGGCGGGTTTCCTATAATTCACCCCTCCACTTT

D gene: NA
J gene: TRBJ1-1
clone size: many
V gene: TRBV25-1
CDR3 protein: CASSRADGVITEAFF
CDR3 DNA: TGTGCCAGCAGTAGGGCAGACGGCGTTATCACTGAAGCTTTCTTT

D gene: NA
J gene: TRBJ1-1
clone size: NA
V gene: TRBV18
CDR3 protein: CASSPNDPSVNTEAFF
CDR3 DNA: TGTGCCAGCTCACCAAATGACCCAAGCGTGAACACTGAAGCTTTCTTT

D gene: TRBD1
J gene: TRBJ1-4
clone size: NA
V gene: TRBV2
CDR3 protein: CASTTGSEKLFF
CDR3 DNA: TGTGCCAGCACGACAGGGAGTGAAAAACTGTTTTTT

D gene: TRBD1
J gene: TRBJ1-2
clone size: once
V gene: TRBV5-6
CDR3 protein: CASSLRDREGYTF
CDR3 DNA: TGTGCCAGCAGCTTGCGGGACAGGGAGGGCTACACCTTC

D gene: TRBD2
J gene: TRBJ2-3
clone size: many
V gene: TRBV5-1
CDR3 protein: CASSSERGAPTDTQYF
CDR3 DNA: TGCGCCAGCAGCTCCGAGCGGGGGGCCCCCACAGATACGCAGTATTTT

D gene: NA
J gene: TRBJ1-5
clone size: many
V gene: TRBV12-5
CDR3 protein: CASGSDSNQPQHF
CDR3 DNA: TGTGCTAGTGGCTCGGACAGCAATCAGCCCCAGCATTTT

D gene: NA
J gene: TRBJ1-4
clone size: many
V gene: TRBV11-2
CDR3 protein: CASSHTYYEKLFF
CDR3 DNA: TGTGCCAGCAGCCATACCTACTACGAAAAACTGTTTTTT